These 3 T cell receptor beta chains share one sample of origin, sequenced in a study of technical replicates of blood from a few donors. Only in-frame clones appear in the TCRdb table, and some are missing; sequencing was by immunoSEQ multiplex PCR. The table shows more than 15,000 clones, with approximately 87% occurring only once. Material: PBMCs. The receptors come from a human donor in good health.

This clone showed up just once. V usage is TRBV5-1 and J usage is TRBJ1-3, with a tentative D call TRBD1 (6 bases). Trimming removed 3 bases from V and 0 bases from J, with 7 bases in between. Germline lookup yields CDR1 SGHRS and CDR2 YFSETQ. This CDR3 is 14 amino acids long. As DNA, the CDR3 is TGCGCCAGCAGCTGGGACAACTCTGGAAACACCATATATTTT. Amino acids: CASSWDNSGNTIYF. Together with reference TRBV5-1 and TRBJ1-3, the CDR3 gives the full variable domain: KAGVTQTPRYLIKTRGQQVTLSCSPISGHRSVSWYQQTPGQGLQFLFEYFSETQRNKGNFPGRFSGRQFSNSRSEMNVSTLELGDSALYLCASSWDNSGNTIYFGEGSWLTVV.

This chain links TRBV7-7 with TRBJ2-6; a weak D match, TRBD1 (5 bases). Germline V CDR1 and CDR2: SSHAT, FNYEAQ (reference sequence). The CDR3 is 14 residues long. The ends were cut back, 5 bases at V and 4 bases at J, with 9 bases in the middle. This CDR3 is CASSPRVGANVLTF. CDR3 DNA: TGTGCCAGCAGCCCCAGGGTAGGGGCCAACGTCCTGACTTTC.

V and J are TRBV29-1 and TRBJ2-7; TRBD1 agrees at 7 bases. Germline V CDR1 and CDR2: SQVTM, ANQGSEA. J gave up 7 bases and V 4 bases, and 7 bases lay outside the gene matches. The CDR3 runs 12 residues. The CDR3 protein is CSVGTGEQEQYF. The CDR3, as DNA: TGCAGCGTTGGGACAGGCGAACAGGAGCAGTACTTC.